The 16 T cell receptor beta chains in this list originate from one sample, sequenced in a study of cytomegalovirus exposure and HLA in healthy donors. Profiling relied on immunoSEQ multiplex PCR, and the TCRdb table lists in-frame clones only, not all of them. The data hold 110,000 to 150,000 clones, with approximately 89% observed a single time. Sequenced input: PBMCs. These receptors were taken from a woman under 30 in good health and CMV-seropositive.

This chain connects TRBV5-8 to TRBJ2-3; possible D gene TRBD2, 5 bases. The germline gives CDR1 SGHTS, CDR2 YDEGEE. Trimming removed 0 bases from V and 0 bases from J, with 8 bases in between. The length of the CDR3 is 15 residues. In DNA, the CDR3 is TGTGCCAGCAGCTTGGCCGAGCGGAGCACAGATACGCAGTATTTT. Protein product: CASSLAERSTDTQYF. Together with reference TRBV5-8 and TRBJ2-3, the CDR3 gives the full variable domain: EAGVTQSPTHLIKTRGQQATLRCSPISGHTSVYWYQQALGLGLQFLLWYDEGEERNRGNFPPRFSGRQFPNYSSELNVNALELEDSALYLCASSLAERSTDTQYFGPGTRLTVL.

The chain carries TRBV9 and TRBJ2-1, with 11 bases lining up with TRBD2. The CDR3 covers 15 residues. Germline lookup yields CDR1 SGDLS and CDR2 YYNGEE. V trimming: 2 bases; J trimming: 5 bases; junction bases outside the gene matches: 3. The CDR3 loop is CASSVTSGGNNEQFF. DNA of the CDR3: TGTGCCAGCAGCGTCACTAGCGGGGGAAACAATGAGCAGTTCTTC.

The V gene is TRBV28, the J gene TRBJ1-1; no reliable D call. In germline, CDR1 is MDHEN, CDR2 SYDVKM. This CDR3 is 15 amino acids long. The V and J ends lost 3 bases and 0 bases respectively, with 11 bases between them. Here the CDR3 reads CASSLKTDMNTEAFF. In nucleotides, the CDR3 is TGTGCCAGCAGTTTGAAAACAGACATGAACACTGAAGCTTTCTTT.

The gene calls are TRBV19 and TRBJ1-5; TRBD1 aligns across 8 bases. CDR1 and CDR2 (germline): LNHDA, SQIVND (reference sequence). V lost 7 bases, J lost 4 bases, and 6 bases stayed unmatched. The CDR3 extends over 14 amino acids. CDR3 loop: CASISGGNNQPQHF. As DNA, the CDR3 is TGTGCCAGTATTTCAGGGGGCAATAATCAGCCCCAGCATTTT. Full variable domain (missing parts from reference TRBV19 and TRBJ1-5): DGGITQSPKYLFRKEGQNVTLSCEQNLNHDAMYWYRQDPGQGLRLIYYSQIVNDFQKGDIAEGYSVSREKKESFPLTVTSAQKNPTAFYLCASISGGNNQPQHFGDGTRLSIL.

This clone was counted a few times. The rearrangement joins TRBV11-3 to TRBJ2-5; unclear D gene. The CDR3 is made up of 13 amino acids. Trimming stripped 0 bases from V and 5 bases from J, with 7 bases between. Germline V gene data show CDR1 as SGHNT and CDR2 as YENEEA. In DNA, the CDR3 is TGTGCCAGCAGCTTAGAAGTCGGGGAGACCCAGTACTTC. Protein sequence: CASSLEVGETQYF.

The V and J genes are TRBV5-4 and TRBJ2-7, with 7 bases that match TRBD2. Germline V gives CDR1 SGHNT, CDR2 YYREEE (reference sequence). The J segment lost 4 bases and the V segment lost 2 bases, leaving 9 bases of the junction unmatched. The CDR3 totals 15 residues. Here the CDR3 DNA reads TGTGCCAGCAGCTTAGACCCAGCGGGGTTATACGAGCAGTACTTC. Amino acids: CASSLDPAGLYEQYF.

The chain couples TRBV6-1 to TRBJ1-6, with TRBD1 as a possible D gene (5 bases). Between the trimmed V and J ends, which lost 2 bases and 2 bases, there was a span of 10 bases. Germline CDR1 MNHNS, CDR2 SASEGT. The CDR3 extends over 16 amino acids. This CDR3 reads CASSELKGPYNSPLHF. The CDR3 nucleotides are TGTGCCAGCAGTGAACTGAAGGGGCCCTATAATTCACCCCTCCACTTT.

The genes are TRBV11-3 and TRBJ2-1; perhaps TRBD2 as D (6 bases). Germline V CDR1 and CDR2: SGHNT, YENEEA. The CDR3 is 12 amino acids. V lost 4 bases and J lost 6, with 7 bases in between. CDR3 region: CASSSEGNEQFF. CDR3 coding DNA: TGTGCCAGCAGCTCGGAGGGCAATGAGCAGTTCTTC.

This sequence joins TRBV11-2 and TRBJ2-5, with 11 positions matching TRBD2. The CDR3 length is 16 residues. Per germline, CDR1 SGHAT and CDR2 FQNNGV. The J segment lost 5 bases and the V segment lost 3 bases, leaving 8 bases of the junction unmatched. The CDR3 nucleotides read TGTGCCAGCAGCTTCCCCCTAGCGGGGGGCCCTGAGACCCAGTACTTC. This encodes CASSFPLAGGPETQYF.

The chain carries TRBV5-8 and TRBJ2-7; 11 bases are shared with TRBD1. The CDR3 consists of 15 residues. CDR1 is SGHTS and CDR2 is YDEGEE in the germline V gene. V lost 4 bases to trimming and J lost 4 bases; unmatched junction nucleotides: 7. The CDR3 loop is CASSPRDRGLYEQYF. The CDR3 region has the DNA TGTGCCAGCAGCCCCCGGGACAGGGGGTTGTACGAGCAGTACTTC.

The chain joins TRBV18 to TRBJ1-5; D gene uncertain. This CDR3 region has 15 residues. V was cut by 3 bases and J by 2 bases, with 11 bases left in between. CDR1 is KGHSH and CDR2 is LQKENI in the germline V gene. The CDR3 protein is CASSPSGWGNQPQHF. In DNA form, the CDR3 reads TGTGCCAGCTCACCCTCGGGGTGGGGCAATCAGCCCCAGCATTTT.

The CDR3 region has the DNA TGTGCCAGCAGCCCCCAGGGACAGGGAATCGCAGATACGCAGTATTTT. Protein: CASSPQGQGIADTQYF. The chain combines TRBV6-6 with TRBJ2-3, with TRBD1 matching 9 bases. Germline values: CDR1 MNHNY, CDR2 SVGAGI (reference sequence). V lost 6 bases, J lost 4 bases, and 11 bases stayed unmatched. This CDR3 contains 16 residues.

CDR3 sequence reads: CASSSPFPGELFF. The DNA of the CDR3 is TGTGCCAGCAGCTCTCCGTTCCCCGGGGAGCTGTTTTTT. The rearrangement links TRBV5-6 to TRBJ2-2; D gene unclear. This CDR3 comprises 13 residues. V lost 3 bases and J 6 bases, leaving 9 bases between the germline ends. Germline V gene sequence: CDR1 SGHDT, CDR2 YYEEEE.

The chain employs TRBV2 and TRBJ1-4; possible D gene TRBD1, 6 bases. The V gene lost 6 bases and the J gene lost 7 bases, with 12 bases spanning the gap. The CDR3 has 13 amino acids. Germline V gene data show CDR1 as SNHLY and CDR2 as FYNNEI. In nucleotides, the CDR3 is TGTGCCAGCAGAACAGGGCTGGTTGAAAAACTGTTTTTT. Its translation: CASRTGLVEKLFF.

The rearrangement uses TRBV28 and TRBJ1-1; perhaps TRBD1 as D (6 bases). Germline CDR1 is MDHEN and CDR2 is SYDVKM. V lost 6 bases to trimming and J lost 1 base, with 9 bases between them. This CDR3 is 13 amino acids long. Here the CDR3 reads CASSPTGNTEAFF. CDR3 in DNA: TGTGCCAGCAGCCCGACAGGGAACACTGAAGCTTTCTTT.

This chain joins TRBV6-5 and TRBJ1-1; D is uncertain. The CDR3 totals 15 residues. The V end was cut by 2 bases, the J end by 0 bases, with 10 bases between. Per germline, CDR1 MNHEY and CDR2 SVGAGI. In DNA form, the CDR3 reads TGTGCCAGCAGTTACGGGAGCAGCATGAACACTGAAGCTTTCTTT. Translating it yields CASSYGSSMNTEAFF.